A selection of T cell receptor beta chains follows, all from one sample in a study of blood T cell repertoires in COVID-19. Profiling relied on immunoSEQ multiplex PCR, and the TCRdb table lists in-frame clones only, not all of them. Among 35,000 to 45,000 clones listed, around 85% were seen once. Sequencing was performed on peripheral blood. The receptor set was obtained from a man in his sixties with acute or convalescent COVID-19. Both conserved end residues are part of each CDR3. The order of the fields is J gene, D gene, V gene, clone size, CDR3 DNA, CDR3 protein. D genes are given only for firm matches. Size is omitted from some rows. Given values are once, few, many or a class for expanded clones.

>TRBJ2-7|NA|TRBV9|NA
TGTGCCAGCAGCGAGCACGCAGGGGAAACCTACGAGCAGTACTTC
CASSEHAGETYEQYF
>TRBJ2-3|TRBD2|TRBV9|NA
TGTGCCAGCAGCGCAATGGGACTACCAGATACGCAGTATTTT
CASSAMGLPDTQYF
>TRBJ1-5|TRBD1|TRBV29-1|NA
TGCAGCGTTACACAGGGGAATAGCAATCAGCCCCAGCATTTT
CSVTQGNSNQPQHF
>TRBJ2-1|NA|TRBV2|NA
TGTGCCAGCAGTGAAGCGCTGACGGCTAGCACAGACAATGAGCAGTTCTTC
CASSEALTASTDNEQFF
>TRBJ1-6|TRBD1|TRBV5-4|NA
TGTGCCAGCAGCACAGGGACAGCGAGGGAGGCACCCCTCCACTTT
CASSTGTAREAPLHF
>TRBJ1-4|NA|TRBV5-4|NA
TGTGCCAGCAGCTTGGCCGGGGGGGACTGGGAAAAACTGTTTTTT
CASSLAGGDWEKLFF
>TRBJ2-1|NA|TRBV7-8|NA
TGTGCCAGCAGCCCCTACCATGAGCAGTTCTTC
CASSPYHEQFF
>TRBJ2-3|TRBD1|TRBV24-1|NA
TGTGCCACCAGTGACCGGGGACAGGGCTTCGCGAATACGCAGTATTTT
CATSDRGQGFANTQYF
>TRBJ2-2|TRBD2|TRBV18|NA
TGTGCCAGCCGGGAGGGTACGAACACCGGGGAGCTGTTTTTT
CASREGTNTGELFF
>TRBJ2-4|TRBD1|TRBV20-1|NA
TGCAGTGCTAGTGAGGGGACAGTCCTAGCCAAAAACATTCAGTACTTC
CSASEGTVLAKNIQYF
>TRBJ2-7|NA|TRBV5-1|NA
TGCGCCAGCAGCCCCGGTAAGCGGAAAGGCGAGCAGTACTTC
CASSPGKRKGEQYF
>TRBJ2-5|NA|TRBV7-9|medium-sized
TGTGCCAGCAGCTTGGAGTGGGAGACCCAGTACTTC
CASSLEWETQYF
>TRBJ1-6|NA|TRBV14|NA
TGTGCCAGCAGCCGACAGTATGGGTCACCCCTCCACTTT
CASSRQYGSPLHF
>TRBJ1-1|NA|TRBV3-1/TRBV3-2|NA
TGTGCCAGCAGCCTAGGTTGGGGGGAGAAACTGAACACTGAAGCTTTCTTT
CASSLGWGEKLNTEAFF
>TRBJ1-5|NA|TRBV19|NA
TGTGCCAGTAGTAGAGGGGGGCCCCAGCATTTT
CASSRGGPQHF
>TRBJ1-4|NA|TRBV7-9|NA
TGTGCCAGCAGCTCAAGTCCGGCAGGGGTGAGAGAAAAACTGTTTTTT
CASSSSPAGVREKLFF
>TRBJ1-2|NA|TRBV2|NA
TGTGCCAGCAGTACCAGCCGGAGAGATGGCTACACCTTC
CASSTSRRDGYTF
>TRBJ2-3|NA|TRBV4-1|NA
TGCGCCAGCAGCCAAGAATATGGGACATCCAGCACAGATACGCAGTATTTT
CASSQEYGTSSTDTQYF
>TRBJ2-1|TRBD1|TRBV5-4|NA
TGTGCCAGCAGCTTGGCGACAGGGGGGAATGAGCAGTTCTTC
CASSLATGGNEQFF
>TRBJ1-5|NA|TRBV19|NA
TGTGCCAGTAGAAGAAGGGGATCAGGGCAGCCCCAGCATTTT
CASRRRGSGQPQHF
>TRBJ2-7|TRBD2|TRBV9|NA
TGTGCCAGCAGTCGAGCCGGACTAGCGGGCCCGTACGAGCAGTACTTC
CASSRAGLAGPYEQYF
>TRBJ2-1|TRBD1|TRBV2|NA
TGTGCCAGCAGGGAACAGGGGGGCTCCTACAATGAGCAGTTCTTC
CASREQGGSYNEQFF
>TRBJ1-5|NA|TRBV27|NA
TGTGCCAGCAGTTGGGGCAGCAAACAGCCCCAGCATTTT
CASSWGSKQPQHF
>TRBJ1-2|TRBD1|TRBV13|NA
TGTGCCAGCAGCATGGACAGGGGATACTATGGCTACACCTTC
CASSMDRGYYGYTF
>TRBJ2-7|TRBD2|TRBV28|NA
TGTGCCAGCAGTCTCCTAGGGGCGGGAGGGTACGAGCAGTACTTC
CASSLLGAGGYEQYF
>TRBJ1-5|NA|TRBV6-5|NA
TGTGCCAGCAGCCTGACAGTCGGGCAGCCCCAGCATTTT
CASSLTVGQPQHF
>TRBJ1-2|TRBD1|TRBV6-5|NA
TGTGCCAGCAGCGGCCGGGACAGCCGAATCATCCACACCTTC
CASSGRDSRIIHTF
>TRBJ1-3|NA|TRBV19|NA
TGTGCCAGTAGTGGGGCCTTCCAGAGGATCTCTGGAAACACCATATATTTT
CASSGAFQRISGNTIYF
>TRBJ1-2|NA|TRBV27|NA
TGTGCCAGCAGTCCGAATAACAGGGATCATGGCTACACCTTC
CASSPNNRDHGYTF
>TRBJ2-6|TRBD1|TRBV18|NA
TGTGCCAGCTCGCCATTCGGACAGGACTCTGGGGCCAACGTCCTGACTTTC
CASSPFGQDSGANVLTF
>TRBJ2-1|TRBD2|TRBV9|NA
TGTGCCAGCAGCCCCTTGGGCGGGGGGGCTTACAATGAGCAGTTCTTC
CASSPLGGGAYNEQFF
>TRBJ2-4|TRBD1|TRBV30|NA
TGTGCCTGGAGTATAACCGGGACAGGGAGGAACGTTCAGTACTTC
CAWSITGTGRNVQYF
>TRBJ2-7|TRBD2|TRBV5-1|NA
TGCGCCAGCAGCTTGCCCCGGGCTAGCGGCTCGGGGGAGCAGTACTTC
CASSLPRASGSGEQYF
>TRBJ1-6|NA|TRBV4-2|medium-sized
TGTGCCAGCAGCCAAGATAGGAGCCTCCTCGGAGGTTCACCCCTCCACTTT
CASSQDRSLLGGSPLHF
>TRBJ2-2|TRBD2|TRBV11-2|NA
TGTGCCAGCAGCTTAGTCTCGGGACTAGCGGGCGCGAAGACCGGGGAGCTGTTTTTT
CASSLVSGLAGAKTGELFF
>TRBJ1-2|TRBD1|TRBV19|NA
TGTGCCAGTAGACCCGACAGGGGGCTACATGGCTACACCTTC
CASRPDRGLHGYTF
>TRBJ2-7|TRBD2|TRBV6-5|NA
TGTGCCAGCAGGATACTAGCGGGGGGCGCCTACGAGCAGTACTTC
CASRILAGGAYEQYF
>TRBJ1-1|NA|TRBV11-2|NA
TGTGCCAGCATCGGGGGGGGAAGGAACACTGAAGCTTTCTTT
CASIGGGRNTEAFF
>TRBJ2-1|TRBD2|TRBV4-2|NA
TGTGCCAGCAGCCAAAGATGGTTGTGGGCGGGAGTTGGGAGTGAGCAGTTCTTC
CASSQRWLWAGVGSEQFF
>TRBJ1-1|NA|TRBV4-1|once
TGCGCCAGCAGCAGCCGGAGGAGGGGGAACACTGAAGCTTTCTTT
CASSSRRRGNTEAFF
>TRBJ2-5|NA|TRBV3-1/TRBV3-2|NA
TGTGCCAGCAGCCAAGAACTGGGGAGGTGGGAGACCCAGTACTTC
CASSQELGRWETQYF
>TRBJ2-7|NA|TRBV4-1|NA
TGCGCCAGCAGCCACTATTCCGAGCAGTACTTC
CASSHYSEQYF
>TRBJ2-7|TRBD2|TRBV7-9|NA
TGTGCCAGCAGCTTAGGCCTAGCGGGAGTCCACGAGCAGTACTTC
CASSLGLAGVHEQYF